The entry below gives a single T cell receptor beta chain sequence along with its context. This clone was recorded once. Which antigen it targets is not known. No base quality values were provided; no much bigger clone lies one nucleotide off. Other DNA sequences in the same sample also yield this CDR3. The data belong to a study of cytomegalovirus exposure and HLA in healthy donors (dated by TCRdb to the late 2010s). For context, the study as a whole: An earlier analysis of around 600 of the donors reported about 250 Gb of sequence data and around 110 million unique TCR beta sequences from some 180 million T cells. About 330 gigabases of sequencing data and 70 million to 95 million unique TCR sequences made up an early release that covered 500 to 650 HLA-typed donors. Every repertoire in the discovery cohort had been generated on one and the same sequencing platform. Donor age, sex, ethnicity and CMV serostatus were compiled alongside the repertoire data. An earlier analysis of about 620 of the donors applied high-throughput TCR beta sequencing to assess whether each TCR beta V gene segment acted as functional or pseudogenic. Both class I and class II loci were covered by HLA typing, at four-digit resolution. The study profiled the T cell repertoires of about 640 subjects by immunosequencing and related them to cytomegalovirus serostatus. Among a few hundred genotyped donors of the cohort, an average of around 240,000 unique TCR beta nucleotide sequences were sequenced per donor, around a sixth of them non-productive. A later analysis re-analyzed previously published TCR beta repertoires from 500 to 700 donors and added high-resolution HLA genotyping to study TCR occurrence patterns. High-throughput TCR immunosequencing, statistical association of individual TCRs with disease status, and machine learning were combined to predict cytomegalovirus infection status. Besides the first cohort of roughly 640 subjects, a separate validation cohort made up of over 100 different subjects was used. A later genetic analysis used genome-wide SNP genotypes for about three fifths of the 666 donors, treating that subset as a discovery cohort. Of the roughly 400 genotyped donors, 81% were placed in the genetic ancestry cluster associated with self-reported Caucasian donors. The number of donors typed differed by locus, with 629-630 for A, B, C, DRB1 and DQB1, around 560 for DQA1, 606 for DPA1, and 472 for DPB1. Because of strong linkage in the cohort, roughly five DR-DQ haplotypes were treated as single units for association and clustering. The study aimed to test whether cataloging public T cell receptors could reveal signatures of past pathogen exposure. In the later analysis, no new phenotypic data were used to find candidate immune exposures; instead, reliance was placed on TCR beta sequences and their occurrence across donors.

The germline ends are 9 bases apart after V is trimmed by 6 bases and J by 4 bases. The CDR3 sequence holds 13 residues, the cysteine and phenylalanine included. This entry keeps only the CDR3 DNA: 39 bases, framed from base 1. CDR1 is given as MNHEY and CDR2 as SVGAGI, both from the germline V gene. In total, approximately 610 healthy bone marrow donors made up the cohort. At the time of sampling, all cohort members were nominally healthy, though unrecorded immune exposures were likely present. The donor tested CMV seronegative and was one of the 352 seronegative cohort members. Every donor gave a peripheral blood sample, and the peripheral blood mononuclear cells from that sample were used for TCR beta sequencing. Genomic DNA extraction from the blood cell samples was performed with the Qiagen DNeasy Blood Extraction Kit. Broad study findings and their caveats: Because HLA typing was missing for some donors at each locus, association tests included only the typed subset. While some public TCRs were present in many individuals, most TCR sequences turned up only very rarely across donors. Because counts were too low, roughly 16 rarely observed V segments, including chromosome 9 orphons, were left out of the earlier analysis of approximately 580 of the donors. Correlated functional status among segregating V segments might reflect linkage disequilibrium, but an unknown experimental factor could not be ruled out. Cytomegalovirus status was reported to be diagnosed by the classifier with high specificity and sensitivity in both the original and validation cohorts. According to a later analysis, most CMV-associated TCR beta chains appeared to be HLA-restricted, and the HLA associations seemed to be driven largely by CMV exposure. The sequencing pipeline was judged likely to have produced a cluster of highly shared sequence variants as a technical artifact. According to the authors, the approach could potentially be generalized to other disease states and immunological phenotypes. In vitro tests confirmed that three of the cytomegalovirus-associated TCR beta chains recognize cytomegalovirus antigens. The cohort was sequenced for TCR beta chains only, and without alpha or paired-chain data the features that could be detected were limited. Compared with the roughly 700-donor mean, donors in an Asian-associated ancestry cluster had fewer N-insertions in productive TCRs, according to a later genetic analysis. In an earlier analysis of a few hundred of the donors, most TCR beta V segments were observed in productive rearrangements about 90% or about 30% of the time, broadly matching IMGT annotations. A total of fewer than 200 TCR beta chains were listed by the study as associated with cytomegalovirus. V-gene and J-gene trimming of TCR beta chains was associated with a missense DCLRE1C variant in a later genetic analysis, and the association was replicated in an independent cohort. A later analysis found that HLA-associated TCR beta chains were more clonally expanded and had lower generation probabilities than equally common non-associated chains. Because the 87-base-pair reads could not distinguish some IMGT-functional V segments, including TRBV6-2 and TRBV6-3, those segments were excluded. A further reported finding was that TCR beta sequences accurately predicted the HLA-A and HLA-B alleles for most subjects in the first cohort. The presence/absence analyses assumed that sequencing depth was roughly uniform across donors, and that assumption may not be true. A later analysis found that TCR association rates varied across HLA loci, with DRB1 alleles showing the most associated TCRs and HLA-C alleles the fewest. Immune exposure information for the cohort was limited to CMV serostatus. When HLA alleles, especially DR and DQ, strongly co-occurred, attributing TCR associations to individual alleles was difficult. According to a later analysis, parvovirus B19, influenza, CMV and Epstein-Barr virus appeared linked to several top co-occurrence clusters. At a false discovery rate of 0.05, a later analysis linked 15,000 to 20,000 TCR beta sequences to specific HLA alleles.

Libraries were built with the immunoSEQ multiplex PCR assay. The multiplex PCR relied on a mix of 60 forward primers for TCR Vbeta segments and 13 reverse primers for TCR Jbeta segments. The CDR3 region of rearranged TCR beta genes was amplified from genomic DNA with a multiplex PCR assay. Amplified TCR beta libraries were sequenced as 87-base-pair reads on the Illumina HiSeq System. As for the authors' bioinformatics: In a later analysis, 77 million or so unique TCR beta chains were counted across the approximately 620 repertoires, and roughly 11 million of these chains were shared by at least two donors. Raw reads were error-corrected and collapsed into unique sequences with a nearest-neighbor algorithm that merged closely related sequences to remove PCR and sequencing errors. V, D and J gene segments were assigned by aligning CDR3 sequences to IMGT reference sequences. For a sequence to be retained, at least a six-nucleotide match to both a V gene segment and a J gene segment was required. A rearrangement counted as productive if the CDR3 had no stop codons and remained in frame with V and J, and every other rearrangement counted as non-productive. CDR3 was defined by IMGT convention, running from the second conserved V-encoded cysteine to the conserved J-encoded phenylalanine. Sequences without an unambiguous match to a single V gene segment were excluded from the earlier analysis of approximately 560 of the donors. In an earlier analysis of a few hundred of the donors, V segments were called functional above 56.7% productive rearrangements and were called segregating when the between-donor standard deviation exceeded 5%. A statistical classification framework was built to diagnose cytomegalovirus status from the catalog of TCR beta chain sequences. A later analysis assigned V and J genes by comparing TCR nucleotide sequences with IMGT/GENE-DB human TR gene sequences. In a later analysis, CDR3 sequences and most-parsimonious VDJ recombination scenarios were assigned using the TCRdist pipeline. In a later analysis, every TCR beta chain was defined by the combination of its CDR3 amino acid sequence and its V-gene family, and reads without a unique V-gene family were dropped. A later analysis removed 450 to 600 highly shared, low-generation-probability nucleotide sequences to deal with suspected cross-contamination and a sequencing artifact. In a later analysis, a clonal expansion index for each public chain was calculated from normalized within-repertoire ranks of inferred template counts. Generation probabilities in a later analysis came from a VDJ recombination model fitted to out-of-frame rearrangements, and those results were checked against IGoR. In a later analysis, TCR-TCR, TCR-HLA and TCR-CMV co-occurrence was scored with hypergeometric tests, and a repertoire-size bias correction was applied to TCR pairs. To estimate false discovery rates, a later analysis permuted the HLA or CMV assignments 20 times. In a later analysis, co-occurring TCRs were grouped with DBSCAN, and TCRdist sequence similarity was added when clustering was performed within HLA-allele-positive subsets. Repertoires with fewer than 30,000 or more than 120,000 public chains, plus five repertoires with anomalous nucleotide sharing, were excluded from co-occurrence clustering. Imported from immuneACCESS, the table was reduced by TCRdb to in-frame sequences with V and J called. These copies leave out some clones; in studies compared against another copy, an unresolved V gene accounts for under half, and the cause of the remainder is not known. From that table come the V and J calls and clone size; the DNA was used to work out D and trimming. In this sample the table shows some 98,000 clones, about 81% of which occur a single time. The leading ten clones occupy approximately 1.4% of the sample.

This clonotype originated in a man aged 40-49 years in good health and CMV-seronegative. The sequencing input was PBMCs. The chain is made from TRBV6-5 and TRBJ1-4; the D segment could be TRBD1, given 5 matching bases. The CDR3 loop reads CASRGLYNEKLFF. The nucleotides read TGTGCCAGCAGGGGACTGTATAATGAAAAACTGTTTTTT.